A single sample gave rise to the 31 T cell receptor beta chains below, sequenced in a study of OX40 agonist ivuxolimab in advanced cancers. Clones were sequenced by immunoSEQ multiplex PCR, and TCRdb holds only the in-frame ones, with some missing. The table records about 15,000 clones, around 80% of them present only once. The source was CD4+ or CD8+ T cells sorted from blood, collected in a trial of the OX40 agonist ivuxolimab. The receptors originated from an adult with an advanced solid tumor such as melanoma, head and neck, liver or kidney cancer.

The chain is built from TRBV5-5 and TRBJ1-2; no definite D call. The CDR3 runs 13 residues. The germline CDR1 and CDR2 sequences are SGHKS and YYEKEE (reference sequence). Trimming shortened V by 0 bases and J by 5 bases, and 8 bases separated the two germline ends. Here the CDR3 DNA reads TGTGCCAGCAGCTTGGCGGTCGGGTATGGCTACACCTTC. Protein product: CASSLAVGYGYTF.

This sequence joins TRBV5-1 and TRBJ1-1; D is possibly TRBD1 (5 bases). CDR3 length equals 13 residues. Deletions cut 3 bases from V and 2 bases from J, with 8 bases between. Germline CDR1 SGHRS, CDR2 YFSETQ. The CDR3: CASSSGDNTEAFF. The CDR3 coding sequence is TGCGCCAGCAGCTCGGGGGACAACACTGAAGCTTTCTTT.

The chain has TRBV5-6 and TRBJ2-1, with D perhaps being TRBD1 or TRBD2 (5 bases each). The V end lost 3 bases, the J end lost 5 bases, and 12 bases lay between the germline ends. CDR3 length equals 14 residues. Per germline, CDR1 SGHDT and CDR2 YYEEEE. The CDR3 sequence is CASSSGPANNEQFF. The DNA for the CDR3 is TGTGCCAGCAGCTCGGGACCAGCTAACAATGAGCAGTTCTTC.

The rearrangement joins TRBV11-2 to TRBJ2-7, with TRBD2 as a possible D gene (6 bases). CDR3 length: 15 residues. The V end lost 3 bases, the J end lost 0 bases, and 12 bases lay between the germline ends. Germline CDR1 SGHAT, CDR2 FQNNGV. CDR3 in amino acids: CASSFFGGSSYEQYF. In DNA form, the CDR3 reads TGTGCCAGCAGCTTTTTCGGGGGAAGCTCCTACGAGCAGTACTTC.

This clone was seen just once. J is TRBJ1-3 and V is TRBV9; D is perhaps TRBD1 (6 bases). This CDR3 contains 17 residues. Germline CDR1 reads SGDLS; CDR2 reads YYNGEE. Trimming shortened V by 0 bases and J by 4 bases, and 17 bases separated the two germline ends. Here the CDR3 reads CASSVANQGTRGNTIYF. The CDR3 region has the DNA TGTGCCAGCAGCGTAGCTAATCAGGGGACCCGCGGAAACACCATATATTTT.

The chain uses TRBV27 and TRBJ2-5, with 7 bases identical to TRBD1. The V gene end was trimmed by 2 bases and the J gene end by 4 bases; junction bases not matched to a gene: 7. The CDR3 length is 15 residues. Per germline, CDR1 MNHEY and CDR2 SMNVEV (reference sequence). The CDR3 region is CASSLVGQSGETQYF. The CDR3 DNA follows: TGTGCCAGCAGTTTAGTGGGACAGTCGGGAGAGACCCAGTACTTC.

This clone is large within its sample. The V call is TRBV9, the J call TRBJ1-5; 10 nucleotides agree with TRBD1. From germline, CDR1 is SGDLS and CDR2 YYNGEE. V shed 6 bases, J shed 0 bases, and the junction held 15 bases outside the gene matches. The CDR3 has 19 amino acids. In DNA, the CDR3 is TGTGCCAGCACCCCAGCTGGGACAGGGGTCCTGGTTAGCAATCAGCCCCAGCATTTT. Encoded protein: CASTPAGTGVLVSNQPQHF.

The count of this clone is one. The chain uses TRBV6-6 and TRBJ1-3, with 7 bases that match TRBD1. The CDR3 extends over 15 amino acids. Trimming took 6 bases from V and 3 from J; bases not matched to a gene: 8. Per the germline V gene, CDR1 is MNHNY and CDR2 is SVGAGI (reference sequence). The CDR3 region is CASSPRQGGGNTIYF. The DNA of the CDR3 is TGTGCCAGCAGCCCGAGACAGGGCGGTGGAAACACCATATATTTT.

As to this clone: Other DNA sequences from this sample encode an identical CDR3 as well. The chain links TRBV11-2 to TRBJ1-5; D perhaps matches TRBD1 (6 bases). Germline assignment: CDR1 SGHAT and CDR2 FQNNGV. The CDR3 length is 15 residues. The V gene lost 6 bases and the J gene lost 1 base, with 13 bases spanning the gap. For the CDR3, the DNA is TGTGCCAGCAGTCCAGGGGTGGGAAGCAATCAGCCCCAGCATTTT. It yields the protein CASSPGVGSNQPQHF.

The genes are TRBV11-2 and TRBJ2-7, with D unresolved. The CDR3 runs 15 residues. The V gene lost 2 bases and the J gene lost 4 bases, with 15 bases spanning the gap. CDR1 and CDR2 (germline): SGHAT, FQNNGV. The CDR3, as DNA: TGTGCCAGCAGCTTACCGGCAGTTTTACGTTACGAGCAGTACTTC. It translates to CASSLPAVLRYEQYF. The whole variable domain, filled in from reference TRBV11-2 and TRBJ2-7, reads EAGVAQSPRYKIIEKRQSVAFWCNPISGHATLYWYQQILGQGPKLLIQFQNNGVVDDSQLPKDRFSAERLKGVDSTLKIQPAKLEDSAVYLCASSLPAVLRYEQYFGPGTRLTVT.

CDR3 region: CASSLAGTSGSYEQYF. The DNA of the CDR3 is TGTGCCAGCAGCTTAGCAGGGACTAGCGGGAGTTACGAGCAGTACTTC. The chain combines TRBV7-6 with TRBJ2-7; TRBD2 matches at 14 bases. The trim removed 0 bases at V and 4 bases at J, leaving 2 bases unmatched. The CDR3 is made up of 16 amino acids. Germline CDR1 is SGHVS and CDR2 is FNYEAQ.

The rearrangement links TRBV19 to TRBJ1-2; D call uncertain. This CDR3 spans 11 amino acids. V lost 7 bases to trimming and J lost 4 bases, with 7 bases between them. The V gene's germline CDR1 is LNHDA and CDR2 SQIVND (reference sequence). The CDR3 nucleotides read TGTGCCAGTAAGACTGGCTATGGCTACACCTTC. Its protein product is CASKTGYGYTF.

V gene TRBV27 combines with J gene TRBJ1-1, with a tentative D call TRBD1 (5 bases). Germline V lookup: CDR1 MNHEY, CDR2 SMNVEV (reference sequence). This CDR3 has 12 residues. V dropped 8 bases and J dropped 6 bases, with 13 bases sitting between them. The CDR3 loop is CASGRGGSEAFF. The CDR3 bases are TGTGCCAGCGGTAGGGGAGGCTCTGAAGCTTTCTTT.

The chain employs TRBV5-5 and TRBJ2-1, with D uncertain. The CDR3 is 15 amino acids. Trimming left V 5 bases short and J 0 bases short, with 12 bases between. Germline V gives CDR1 SGHKS, CDR2 YYEKEE (reference sequence). In nucleotides, the CDR3 is TGTGCCAGCAGGGCGACATGGGGCTCCTACAATGAGCAGTTCTTC. It codes for CASRATWGSYNEQFF.

V usage is TRBV9 and J usage is TRBJ2-5; 7 nucleotides match TRBD2. The ends lost 1 base at V and 5 bases at J; junction bases unmatched: 11. The CDR3 is 16 amino acids. Germline CDR1 is SGDLS and CDR2 is YYNGEE. In DNA form, the CDR3 reads TGTGCCAGCAGCGTATCTTCGGGGGGAGGGGTGGAGACCCAGTACTTC. Its protein is CASSVSSGGGVETQYF.

The V gene is TRBV9, the J gene TRBJ1-6; 9 bases match TRBD1. Germline V gene lookup returns CDR1 SGDLS and CDR2 YYNGEE. This CDR3 region has 15 residues. With 4 bases clipped from V and 7 bases from J, the junction kept 6 bases outside the gene matches. In DNA form, the CDR3 reads TGTGCCAGCAGCATCGGGACAGGGAGGAATTCACCCCTCCACTTT. This gives the protein CASSIGTGRNSPLHF.

This chain connects TRBV7-9 to TRBJ2-7, with 7 bases that match TRBD2. CDR1 SEHNR and CDR2 FQNEAQ come from the germline V gene (reference sequence). This CDR3 is 15 amino acids long. The V gene end was trimmed by 5 bases and the J gene end by 7 bases; junction bases not matched to a gene: 14. CDR3 nucleotide sequence: TGTGCCAGCAGCGGCCCCCGTGGGGCCGGGAGGGAGCAGTACTTC. Translating it yields CASSGPRGAGREQYF.

Relative to its sample, this clone is medium-sized. The chain has TRBV7-9 and TRBJ2-4; no definite D call. CDR1 and CDR2 (germline): SEHNR, FQNEAQ (reference sequence). The length of the CDR3 is 15 residues. Trimming removed 0 bases from V and 2 bases from J, with 8 bases in between. This CDR3 is CASSLASGPKNIQYF. DNA of the CDR3: TGTGCCAGCAGCTTAGCCTCCGGGCCCAAAAACATTCAGTACTTC. The whole variable domain, remainder taken from reference TRBV7-9 and TRBJ2-4, is DTGVSQNPRHKITKRGQNVTFRCDPISEHNRLYWYRQTLGQGPEFLTYFQNEAQLEKSRLLSDRFSAERPKGSFSTLEIQRTEQGDSAMYLCASSLASGPKNIQYFGAGTRLSVL.

This clone was observed a handful of times. The chain recombines TRBV29-1 with TRBJ2-2; the match to TRBD2 covers 9 bases. The CDR3 is 14 residues long. The J segment lost 7 bases and the V segment lost 1 base, leaving 4 bases of the junction unmatched. The germline gives CDR1 SQVTM, CDR2 ANQGSEA. CDR3 coding DNA: TGCAGCGTTGAAGGCGGGGGGGCGGGCGGGGAGCTGTTTTTT. Translated: CSVEGGGAGGELFF.

V usage is TRBV11-2 and J usage is TRBJ1-1; the D is unclear. Germline loops: CDR1 SGHAT, CDR2 FQNNGV. The CDR3 contains 14 residues. The germline V and J ends were trimmed by 5 bases and 1 base, with 11 bases remaining between them. The CDR3 coding sequence is TGTGCCAGCAGCCTCTCAGACCAGAACACTGAAGCTTTCTTT. Its translation: CASSLSDQNTEAFF.

This clone was counted only a few times. The chain joins TRBV5-5 to TRBJ2-7; the D gene could be TRBD1 or TRBD2 (5 bases each). Trimming took off 0 bases at V and 0 bases at J, with 10 bases between the two ends. This CDR3 contains 15 residues. The germline CDR1 and CDR2 sequences are SGHKS and YYEKEE (reference sequence). The CDR3 reads CASSLGSGTSYEQYF. The CDR3 DNA is TGTGCCAGCAGCTTGGGATCAGGGACCTCCTACGAGCAGTACTTC.

By share, this clone ranks as medium-sized. The junction differs from germline at one of its ends, possibly a read error. The J gene is TRBJ2-1, the V gene TRBV7-2; 9 nucleotides agree with TRBD1. This CDR3 comprises 18 residues. Germline V CDR1 and CDR2: SGHTA, FQGNSA. The CDR3 spells CASSIASGTGTLYNEQFF. The CDR3 DNA reads as TGTGCCAGCAGCATAGCCTCCGGGACAGGGACCCTCTACAATGAGCAGTTCTTC.

As to this clone: One junction end disagrees with the germline gene, perhaps due to a read error. The chain links TRBV14 to TRBJ2-7; 8 nucleotides align to TRBD1. This CDR3 has 14 residues. Germline-derived CDR1 and CDR2 are SGHDN and FVKESK. CDR3 in DNA: TGTGCCAGCAGCTACCGGGACAGGCCCTACGAGCAGTGCTTC. This gives the protein CASSYRDRPYEQCF.

This rearrangement joins TRBV10-3 to TRBJ2-1, with 8 bases aligning to TRBD1. V lost 0 bases to trimming and J lost 5 bases; unmatched junction nucleotides: 6. Germline assignment: CDR1 ENHRY and CDR2 SYGVKD. The CDR3 contains 16 residues. The CDR3 nucleotides read TGTGCCATCAGTGAGTCGAACAGGGGGAGGAACAATGAGCAGTTCTTC. This sequence encodes CAISESNRGRNNEQFF.

This clone was found a few times. The genes are TRBV7-9 and TRBJ2-7; 8 positions agree with TRBD1. This CDR3 spans 14 amino acids. Per germline, CDR1 SEHNR and CDR2 FQNEAQ (reference sequence). V was pared by 5 bases and J by 7 bases, with 10 bases of the junction left unmatched. CDR3 region: CASSLGQGRQEQYF. The CDR3 coding sequence is TGTGCCAGCAGCCTTGGACAGGGAAGGCAAGAGCAGTACTTC. The complete variable domain, with remaining parts taken from reference TRBV7-9 and TRBJ2-7, reads DTGVSQNPRHKITKRGQNVTFRCDPISEHNRLYWYRQTLGQGPEFLTYFQNEAQLEKSRLLSDRFSAERPKGSFSTLEIQRTEQGDSAMYLCASSLGQGRQEQYFGPGTRLTVT.

This clone was detected only once. The chain carries TRBV7-8 and TRBJ2-5; D possibly corresponds to TRBD1 (7 bases). The CDR3 extends over 14 amino acids. In germline, CDR1 is SGHVS, CDR2 FQNEAQ. V was cut by 1 base and J by 5 bases, with 11 bases left in between. This chain's CDR3 is CASSLETGRETQYF. The CDR3 bases are TGTGCCAGCAGCTTAGAGACAGGGAGGGAGACCCAGTACTTC.

V usage is TRBV27 and J usage is TRBJ2-5; TRBD2 aligns across 9 bases. The ends lost 5 bases at V and 6 bases at J; junction bases unmatched: 10. Germline V gene lookup returns CDR1 MNHEY and CDR2 SMNVEV (reference sequence). This CDR3 contains 15 residues. The CDR3 DNA reads as TGTGCCAGCAGTAGAGCTAGCGGGGATGCAAAGACCCAGTACTTC. Translation: CASSRASGDAKTQYF.

This clone came up once. V usage is TRBV27 and J usage is TRBJ2-7, with TRBD2 matching 14 bases. This CDR3 is 16 amino acids long. The V segment lost 6 bases and the J segment 2 bases; nucleotides outside the gene matches: 6. From germline, CDR1 is MNHEY and CDR2 SMNVEV (reference sequence). The CDR3 coding sequence is TGTGCCAGCAGATCTGAGACTAGCGGGGGGGCCTACGAGCAGTACTTC. Translation gives CASRSETSGGAYEQYF.

The chain carries TRBV6-1 and TRBJ1-2, with D maybe TRBD1 (5 bases). Germline V gives CDR1 MNHNS, CDR2 SASEGT. The V and J ends lost 7 bases and 7 bases respectively, with 10 bases between them. This CDR3 spans 11 amino acids. CDR3 in DNA: TGTGCCAGCACCGAGGGGCCTGGCTACACCTTC. It specifies CASTEGPGYTF.

The chain uses TRBV6-5 and TRBJ2-5; a possible D gene is TRBD1 (5 bases). This CDR3 region has 15 residues. Trimming shortened V by 4 bases and J by 0 bases, and 12 bases separated the two germline ends. The germline V gene encodes CDR1 MNHEY and CDR2 SVGAGI. The CDR3 nucleotides are TGTGCCAGCAGTTCCCTAAGACAGTACCAAGAGACCCAGTACTTC. This sequence encodes CASSSLRQYQETQYF.

DNA for the CDR3: TGCGCCAGCAGCCCGCAGATGGGCCAAGAGACCCAGTACTTC. Its protein is CASSPQMGQETQYF. J is TRBJ2-5 and V is TRBV5-1; D is unclear. Germline V lookup: CDR1 SGHRS, CDR2 YFSETQ. The ends were cut back, 4 bases at V and 1 base at J, with 11 bases in the middle. The CDR3 is 14 residues long.